This T cell receptor beta chain was recovered during a study of blood T cells in healthy people across ages. A single count supports this clonotype. The junction departs from germline at one end; a sequencing error may be responsible. Healthy individuals of Caucasian origin from Russia, aged about 6 to 100, served as donors. Whenever a sample was processed, at least 6 million PBMCs were isolated. Alongside a J-beta primer mix, a sample-barcoded 5' primer served in a second PCR lasting about 7 to 11 cycles. TCRdb re-derived calls from the 5' RACE reads in MiXCR, one entry per CDR3 protein. The top ten clones hold about 8% of a sample with around 1.7 million distinct CDR3 sequences, 28% of them seen once. This CDR3 has 16 residues. Germline CDR1 and CDR2: LGHDT and YNNKEL (reference sequence).

The sequencing sample was made of blood. This chain uses TRBV3-1 with TRBJ1-2, with no clear D. This receptor was identified in a woman aged 30 to 39 in good health. CDR3 sequence reads: CASSQDDGSPNYDYTF. The CDR3 nucleotides are TGTGCCAGCAGCCAAGATGATGGGAGTCCGAACTATGACTACACCTTC.